These 15 T cell receptor beta chains came from one sample sequenced in a study of T-cell memory formation after mild COVID-19. TCRdb reanalysed the 5' RACE reads using MiXCR and keeps one entry per CDR3 protein. The table lists about 400,000 distinct CDR3 sequences, 20% to 30% of them singletons, with roughly 13% in the top ten. Sequencing was performed on PBMCs or a T cell subset sorted from them (not recorded which). All receptors come from an adult woman who had mild COVID-19 (a few samples of this study predate the infection). Cell type and time point are not known.

This chain connects TRBV12-3 or TRBV12-4 to TRBJ2-7, with TRBD1 matching over 8 bases. This CDR3 contains 14 residues. V was pared by 6 bases and J by 2 bases, with 6 bases of the junction left unmatched. CDR3 coding DNA: TGTGCCAGCAGGTCGACAGGGGCGACCTACGAGCAGTACTTC. Translation gives CASRSTGATYEQYF.

The sample holds a few counts of this clonotype. The chain joins TRBV18 to TRBJ2-7; 7 bases agree with TRBD1. This CDR3 region has 15 residues. V was pared by 6 bases and J by 3 bases, with 11 bases of the junction left unmatched. Germline values: CDR1 KGHSH, CDR2 LQKENI. The CDR3 here is CASSSTRGQIYEQYF. As DNA, the CDR3 is TGTGCCAGCTCTTCCACTCGGGGACAGATCTACGAGCAGTACTTC.

The CDR3 protein is CAIGLAFGGTQYF. Here the CDR3 DNA reads TGTGCCATCGGACTAGCCTTTGGGGGGACCCAGTACTTC. J is TRBJ2-5 and V is TRBV6-2 or TRBV6-3, with 8 bases aligning to TRBD2. This CDR3 has 13 residues. V lost 10 bases to trimming and J lost 7 bases; unmatched junction nucleotides: 11. Germline CDR1 is MNHEY and CDR2 is SVGEGT.

The sample holds a few counts of this clonotype. The rearrangement uses TRBV5-4 and TRBJ2-1; 15 bases are shared with TRBD2. The CDR3 consists of 20 residues. The germline CDR1 and CDR2 sequences are SGHNT and YYREEE (reference sequence). V lost 2 bases, J lost 3 bases, and 12 bases stayed unmatched. In nucleotides, the CDR3 is TGTGCCAGCAGCTTACAGGGACTAGCGGGAGGTCTGGGTCGCTACAATGAGCAGTTCTTC. Translated, it gives CASSLQGLAGGLGRYNEQFF.

The genes are TRBV7-9 and TRBJ1-3; a possible D gene is TRBD1 (5 bases). Germline CDR1 is SEHNR and CDR2 is FQNEAQ (reference sequence). V lost 3 bases to trimming and J lost 3 bases, with 18 bases between them. This CDR3 spans 17 amino acids. The CDR3 is CASSFLPPRDFGNTIYF. The CDR3 DNA sequence: TGTGCCAGCAGCTTCCTTCCCCCCAGGGACTTTGGAAACACCATATATTTT.

The CDR3 DNA sequence: TGTGCCAGCTCACCACCCGGGCCCGGGGCCAACGTCCTGACTTTC. It codes for CASSPPGPGANVLTF. The chain is built from TRBV18 and TRBJ2-6; D is ambiguous. CDR1 KGHSH and CDR2 LQKENI come from the germline V gene. This CDR3 has 15 amino acids. V dropped 0 bases and J dropped 4 bases, with 7 bases sitting between them.

This sequence joins TRBV7-3 and TRBJ2-5; tentatively, D is TRBD1 or TRBD2 (5 bases each). The CDR3 contains 14 residues. Trimming took off 0 bases at V and 5 bases at J, with 10 bases between the two ends. CDR1 and CDR2 (germline): SGHTA, FQGTGA. In nucleotides, the CDR3 is TGTGCCAGCAGCTTAACAGACAGCGGTGAGACCCAGTACTTC. Amino acids: CASSLTDSGETQYF.

The gene calls are TRBV6-1 and TRBJ1-5; no firm D call. The CDR3 is 13 residues long. Between the trimmed V and J ends, which lost 4 bases and 4 bases, there was a span of 8 bases. Germline loops: CDR1 MNHNS, CDR2 SASEGT. The chain's CDR3 is CASSGTDNQPQHF. The CDR3 coding sequence is TGTGCCAGCAGTGGGACGGATAATCAGCCCCAGCATTTT.

The chain is built from TRBV6-5 and TRBJ2-7; D is unresolved. This CDR3 contains 14 residues. Germline loops: CDR1 MNHEY, CDR2 SVGAGI. The V end was cut by 2 bases, the J end by 2 bases, with 10 bases between. The CDR3 is CASSYLTDAYEQYF. Written as DNA, the CDR3 is TGTGCCAGCAGTTACCTTACGGACGCCTACGAGCAGTACTTC.

This clonotype was found a few times. J is TRBJ2-7 and V is TRBV27; no clear D gene. CDR3 length equals 14 residues. V lost 7 bases, J lost 0 bases, and 13 bases lay in between. Germline V gene data show CDR1 as MNHEY and CDR2 as SMNVEV (reference sequence). CDR3: CASKSAYSSYEQYF. The CDR3 region has the DNA TGTGCCAGCAAGTCTGCCTACAGCTCCTACGAGCAGTACTTC.

The chain recombines TRBV9 with TRBJ2-1; 8 bases are shared with TRBD2. Germline loops: CDR1 SGDLS, CDR2 YYNGEE. This CDR3 contains 15 residues. CDR3 region: CATSVTGGVPNEQFF. For the CDR3, the DNA is TGTGCTACCAGCGTAACCGGGGGGGTTCCCAATGAGCAGTTCTTC.

V and J are TRBV5-1 and TRBJ2-1; TRBD2 agrees at 12 bases. From germline, CDR1 is SGHRS and CDR2 YFSETQ. There are 16 residues in the CDR3. The V and J ends lost 1 base and 6 bases, in that order; junction bases with no gene match: 5. The CDR3 reads CASSLSLAGGINEQFF. The DNA of the CDR3 is TGCGCCAGCAGCTTGAGCCTAGCGGGAGGGATCAATGAGCAGTTCTTC.

This clonotype was seen only once. The chain uses TRBV4-3 and TRBJ2-7; 10 bases map to TRBD2. The V gene end was trimmed by 1 base and the J gene end by 2 bases; junction bases not matched to a gene: 5. The CDR3 has 16 residues. Germline CDR1 and CDR2: LGHNA and YSLEER. The CDR3 reads CASSQVSGRSPYEQYF. For the CDR3, the DNA is TGCGCCAGCAGCCAAGTTAGCGGGAGGTCGCCCTACGAGCAGTACTTC.

The chain is built from TRBV2 and TRBJ2-7, with D tentatively TRBD1 (5 bases). CDR1 is SNHLY and CDR2 is FYNNEI in the germline V gene. V shed 2 bases and J shed 5 bases, with 10 bases lying between them. This CDR3 is 13 amino acids long. This chain's CDR3 is CASSESRGDEQYF. The CDR3 DNA is TGTGCCAGCAGTGAATCAAGGGGCGACGAGCAGTACTTC.

The rearrangement joins TRBV18 to TRBJ2-1; D is uncertain. The CDR3 extends over 15 amino acids. V gave up 3 bases and J gave up 0 bases, with 9 bases separating them. Germline values: CDR1 KGHSH, CDR2 LQKENI. The CDR3 sequence is CASSPDVFSYNEQFF. DNA of the CDR3: TGTGCCAGCTCACCGGACGTTTTCTCCTACAATGAGCAGTTCTTC.